This TCR beta chain was captured in a study of T cells in Graves' hyperthyroidism and ophthalmopathy. TCR beta CDR3 regions were amplified from RNA. First-round RT-PCR of the TCR CDR3 relied on the HTBI primer set. TCRdb re-analysed the multiplex PCR reads in MiXCR, keeping a single row per CDR3 protein. The table has around 240,000 distinct CDR3 sequences, roughly 17% seen once. This clonotype was seen repeatedly, ten times or more. In germline, CDR1 is MNHEY, CDR2 SMNVEV (reference sequence). The CDR3 contains 15 residues. Trimming removed 5 bases from V and 6 bases from J, with 20 bases in between. The genes are TRBV27 and TRBJ2-7; D possibly matches TRBD1 or TRBD2 (6 bases each). The sample taken for sequencing was blood. The clonotype originates from a woman aged 18-35 years with Graves' ophthalmopathy. CDR3 residues: CASSPYTGRISEQYF. CDR3 bases: TGTGCCAGCAGTCCGTACACAGGGAGGATTTCCGAGCAGTACTTC.